This TCR beta chain was profiled in a study of graft-versus-host responses after intestinal transplantation. Overall study context: Grafts were multivisceral, liver-intestinal, or isolated intestinal. Study results and caveats: Recipient bone marrow held GvH clones, some seen earlier in ileum or blood.

Details on this clone: The antigen is not known.

The table came from immunoSEQ multiplex PCR; TCRdb's copy has only in-frame clones and leaves some out. This sample has around 100,000 clones, with less than 90% found just once. The sequences come from unstimulated CD4+ T cells sorted from spleen or lymph node cells, collected before transplant. The clonotype was recovered from a human donor who was the organ donor for an intestinal transplant.

The CDR3 bases are TGTGCCAGCAGCTTGGGGGGGAATGGCTACACCTTC. Protein: CASSLGGNGYTF. This rearrangement joins TRBV5-6 to TRBJ1-2; possibly TRBD1 for D (5 bases). V was trimmed by 0 bases and J by 6 bases, leaving 6 bases between them. Per the germline V gene, CDR1 is SGHDT and CDR2 is YYEEEE. This CDR3 region has 12 residues.